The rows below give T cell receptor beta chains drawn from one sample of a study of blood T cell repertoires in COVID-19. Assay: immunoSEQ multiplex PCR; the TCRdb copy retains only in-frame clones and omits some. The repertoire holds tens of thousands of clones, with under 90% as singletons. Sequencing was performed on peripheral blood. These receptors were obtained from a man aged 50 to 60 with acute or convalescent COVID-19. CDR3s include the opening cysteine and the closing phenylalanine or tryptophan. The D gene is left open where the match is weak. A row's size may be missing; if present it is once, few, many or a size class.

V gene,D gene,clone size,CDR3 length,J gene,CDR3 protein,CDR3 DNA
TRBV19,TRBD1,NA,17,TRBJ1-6,CASSTTGTGIKNSPLHF,TGTGCCAGTAGTACCACCGGGACAGGGATAAAAAATTCACCCCTCCACTTT
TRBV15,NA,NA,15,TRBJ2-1,CATSRDRVGRNEQFF,TGTGCCACCAGCAGAGATCGGGTGGGGCGGAATGAGCAGTTCTTC
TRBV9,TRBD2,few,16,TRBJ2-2,CASSESGGGRTGELFF,TGTGCCAGCAGCGAGAGTGGGGGAGGGCGAACCGGGGAGCTGTTTTTT
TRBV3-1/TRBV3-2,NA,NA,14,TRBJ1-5,CASSQDAVNQPQHF,TGTGCCAGCAGCCAAGACGCAGTCAATCAGCCCCAGCATTTT
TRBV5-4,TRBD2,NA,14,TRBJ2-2,CASSGGTSSGELFF,TGTGCCAGCAGCGGTGGGACTAGCAGCGGGGAGCTGTTTTTT
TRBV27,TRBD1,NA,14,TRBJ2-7,CASSLFGQGTEQYF,TGTGCCAGCAGTTTATTTGGACAGGGGACAGAGCAGTACTTC
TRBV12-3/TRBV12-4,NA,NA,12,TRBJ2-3,CASSSYTDTQYF,TGTGCCAGCAGTTCGTATACAGATACGCAGTATTTT
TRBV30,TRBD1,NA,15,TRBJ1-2,CAWSAGQGAAGGYTF,TGTGCCTGGAGTGCCGGACAGGGGGCGGCAGGTGGCTACACCTTC
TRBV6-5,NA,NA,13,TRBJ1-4,CASIRGLNEKLFF,TGTGCCAGCATCAGAGGGTTAAATGAAAAACTGTTTTTT
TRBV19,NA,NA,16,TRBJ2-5,CASSIDLWAGGETQYF,TGTGCCAGTAGTATAGATCTATGGGCCGGAGGGGAGACCCAGTACTTC
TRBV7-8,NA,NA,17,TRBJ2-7,CASSPTGSGPISYEQYF,TGTGCCAGCAGCCCCACGGGGAGCGGGCCGATATCCTACGAGCAGTACTTC
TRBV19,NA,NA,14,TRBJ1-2,CASSRFDRRSGYTF,TGTGCCAGTAGCCGATTCGACCGGCGTAGCGGCTACACCTTC
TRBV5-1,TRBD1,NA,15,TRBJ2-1,CASSPGTAHYNEQFF,TGCGCCAGCAGCCCGGGGACAGCCCACTACAATGAGCAGTTCTTC
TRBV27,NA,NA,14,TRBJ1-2,CASSFSGASYGYTF,TGTGCCAGCAGTTTTTCAGGGGCTAGCTATGGCTACACCTTC
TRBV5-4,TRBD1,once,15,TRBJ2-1,CASSPGTGVYNEQFF,TGTGCCAGCAGCCCTGGGACAGGCGTTTACAATGAGCAGTTCTTC
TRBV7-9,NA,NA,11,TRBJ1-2,CASGGVYGYTF,TGTGCCAGCGGGGGGGTCTATGGCTACACCTTC
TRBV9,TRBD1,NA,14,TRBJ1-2,CASSGQGFRDGYTF,TGTGCCAGCAGCGGACAGGGGTTTCGGGATGGCTACACCTTC
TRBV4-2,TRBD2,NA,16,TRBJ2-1,CASSPAGTSGKGEQFF,TGTGCCAGCAGCCCGGCCGGGACTAGCGGGAAAGGAGAGCAGTTCTTC
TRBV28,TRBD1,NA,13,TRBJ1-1,CASRTGTATEAFF,TGTGCCAGCAGAACGGGGACAGCCACTGAAGCTTTCTTT
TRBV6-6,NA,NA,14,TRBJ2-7,CASRFRAYSYEQYF,TGTGCCAGCAGATTCAGGGCTTACTCCTACGAGCAGTACTTC
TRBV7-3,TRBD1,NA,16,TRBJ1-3,CASSLKGQGERNTIYF,TGTGCCAGCAGCTTAAAGGGGCAGGGGGAAAGAAACACCATATATTTT